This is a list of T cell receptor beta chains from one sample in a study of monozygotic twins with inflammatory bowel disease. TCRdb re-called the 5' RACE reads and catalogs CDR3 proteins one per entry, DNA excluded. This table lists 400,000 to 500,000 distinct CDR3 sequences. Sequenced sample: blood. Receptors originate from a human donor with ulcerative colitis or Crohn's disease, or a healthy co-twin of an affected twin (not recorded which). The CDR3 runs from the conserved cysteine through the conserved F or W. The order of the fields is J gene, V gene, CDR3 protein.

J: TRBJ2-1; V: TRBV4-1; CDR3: CATRGSGADPYNEQFF
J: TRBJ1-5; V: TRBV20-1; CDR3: CSAGRGGNQPQHF
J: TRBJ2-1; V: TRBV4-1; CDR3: CASSQADRENEQFF
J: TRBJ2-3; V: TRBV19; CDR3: CASRPLTGTSGTDTQYF
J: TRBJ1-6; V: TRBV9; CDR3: CASSVGGESGPLHF
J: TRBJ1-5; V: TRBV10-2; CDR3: CASSRDRGWNQPQHF
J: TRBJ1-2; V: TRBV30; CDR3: CAWKIRGDYGYTF
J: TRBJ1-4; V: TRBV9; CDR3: CASSVSYSTNEKLFF
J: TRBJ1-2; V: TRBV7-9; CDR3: CATQLTNYGYTF
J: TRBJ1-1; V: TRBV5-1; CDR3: CASSFSRGVRTEAFF
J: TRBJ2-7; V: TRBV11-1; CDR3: CASSLGHGRSGKGYEQYF
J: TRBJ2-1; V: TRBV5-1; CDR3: CASSSRTSGRANEQFF
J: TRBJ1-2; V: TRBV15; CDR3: CATSRDLRGNYGYTF
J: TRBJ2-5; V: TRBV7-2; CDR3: CASRLGTGGGETQYF
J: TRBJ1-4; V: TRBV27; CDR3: CASSFAGEATNEKLFF
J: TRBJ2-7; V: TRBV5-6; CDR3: CASSFGNVREQYF
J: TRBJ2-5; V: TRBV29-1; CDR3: CSTGQVQETQYF
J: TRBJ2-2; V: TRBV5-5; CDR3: CASSQGLAKNTGELFF
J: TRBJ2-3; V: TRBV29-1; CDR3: CSKAARTDTQYF
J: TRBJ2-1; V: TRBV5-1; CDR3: CASSTGLDYPYNEQFF
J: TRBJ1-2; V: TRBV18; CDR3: CASSLTQYREGYTF
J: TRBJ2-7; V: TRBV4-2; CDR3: CASSQGASGVYEQYF
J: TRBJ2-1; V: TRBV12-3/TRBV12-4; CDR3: CASSVKSGGPFNEQFF
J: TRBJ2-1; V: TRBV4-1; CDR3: CASSLGETSGYYNEQFF
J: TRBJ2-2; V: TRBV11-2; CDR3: CASSSQGAGAGELFF
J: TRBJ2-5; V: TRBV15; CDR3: CATSRDAHGTQYF
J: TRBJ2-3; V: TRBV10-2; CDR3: CASSEPGLVPDTQYF
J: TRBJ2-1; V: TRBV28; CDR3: CASIPLGSGRVRPYNEQFF
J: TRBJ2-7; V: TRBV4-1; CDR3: CASSQGLAGFEQYF
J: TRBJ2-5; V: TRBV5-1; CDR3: CASSLGPGRGQYF
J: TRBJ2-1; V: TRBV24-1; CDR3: CATSDRTGTSLSNEQFF
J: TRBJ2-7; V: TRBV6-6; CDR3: CASKLLADSYEQYF
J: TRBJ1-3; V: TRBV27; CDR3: CASRAENTIYF
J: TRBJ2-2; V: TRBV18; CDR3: CASSPRAGTGELFF
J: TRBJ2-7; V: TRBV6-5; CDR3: CASRRDRDRGTEQYF
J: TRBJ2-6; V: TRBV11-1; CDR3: CASSLSGQGPPWANVLTF
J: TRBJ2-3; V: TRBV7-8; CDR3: CASSWQTTGGSTDTQYF
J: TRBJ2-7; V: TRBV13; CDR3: CASSLPGLNYEQYF
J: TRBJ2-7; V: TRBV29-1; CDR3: CSTIDSVNEQYF
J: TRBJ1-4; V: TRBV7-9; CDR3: CASSFLWGQDNEKLFF
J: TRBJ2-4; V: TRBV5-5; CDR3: CASSRLGVDRVAKNIQYF